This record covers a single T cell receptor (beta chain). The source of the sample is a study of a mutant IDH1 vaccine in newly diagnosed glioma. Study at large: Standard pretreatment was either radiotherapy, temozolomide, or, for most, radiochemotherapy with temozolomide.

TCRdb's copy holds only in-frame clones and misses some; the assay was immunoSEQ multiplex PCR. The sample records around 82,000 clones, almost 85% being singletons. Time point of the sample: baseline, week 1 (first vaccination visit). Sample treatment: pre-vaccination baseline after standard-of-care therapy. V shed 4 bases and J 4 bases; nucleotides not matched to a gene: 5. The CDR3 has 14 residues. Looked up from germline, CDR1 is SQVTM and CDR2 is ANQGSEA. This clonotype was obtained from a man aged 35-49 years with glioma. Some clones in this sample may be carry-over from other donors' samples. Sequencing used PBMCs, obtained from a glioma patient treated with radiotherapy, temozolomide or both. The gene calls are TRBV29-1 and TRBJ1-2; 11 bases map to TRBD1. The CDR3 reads CSVGGQGEFYGYTF. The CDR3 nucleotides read TGCAGCGTTGGGGGACAGGGGGAGTTCTATGGCTACACCTTC.